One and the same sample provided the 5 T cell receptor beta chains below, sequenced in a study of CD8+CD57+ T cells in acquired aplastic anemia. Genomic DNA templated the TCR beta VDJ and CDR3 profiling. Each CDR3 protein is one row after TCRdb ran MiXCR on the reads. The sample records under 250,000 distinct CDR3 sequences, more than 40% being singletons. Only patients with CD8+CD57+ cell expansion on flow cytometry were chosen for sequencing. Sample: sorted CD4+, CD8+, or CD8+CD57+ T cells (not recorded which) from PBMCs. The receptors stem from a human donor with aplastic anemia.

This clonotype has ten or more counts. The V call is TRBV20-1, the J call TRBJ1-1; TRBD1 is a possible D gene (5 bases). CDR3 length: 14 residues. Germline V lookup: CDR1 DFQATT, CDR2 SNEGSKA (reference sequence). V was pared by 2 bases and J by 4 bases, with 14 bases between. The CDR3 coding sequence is TGCAGTGCTAGAATTCGCCGGGGGAGCACTGAAGCTTTCTTT. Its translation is CSARIRRGSTEAFF.

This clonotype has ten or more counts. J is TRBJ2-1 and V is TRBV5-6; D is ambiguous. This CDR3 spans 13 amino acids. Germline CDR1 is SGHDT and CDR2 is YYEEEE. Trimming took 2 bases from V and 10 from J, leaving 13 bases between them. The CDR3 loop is CASSLSFGHEQFF. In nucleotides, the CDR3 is TGTGCCAGCAGCTTAAGTTTTGGGCACGAGCAGTTCTTC. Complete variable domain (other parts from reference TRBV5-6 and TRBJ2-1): DAGVTQSPTHLIKTRGQQVTLRCSPKSGHDTVSWYQQALGQGPQFIFQYYEEEERQRGNFPDRFSGHQFPNYSSELNVNALLLGDSALYLCASSLSFGHEQFFGPGTRLTVL.

The CDR3 DNA sequence: TGTGCCAGCAACTTGAGACGTATTGGGACAATCTTCATCCAGGACCCTGAAGCTTTCTTT. Translation gives CASNLRRIGTIFIQDPEAFF. This chain links TRBV7-9 with TRBJ1-1, with D tentatively TRBD1 (6 bases). The CDR3 totals 20 residues. In germline, CDR1 is SEHNR, CDR2 FQNEAQ (reference sequence). Trimming took 7 bases from V and 6 from J, leaving 36 bases between them.

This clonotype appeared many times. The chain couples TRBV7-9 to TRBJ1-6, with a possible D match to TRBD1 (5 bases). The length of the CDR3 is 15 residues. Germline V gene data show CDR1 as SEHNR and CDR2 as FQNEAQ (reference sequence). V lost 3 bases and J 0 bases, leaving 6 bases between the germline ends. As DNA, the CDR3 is TGTGCCAGCAGCTTCGACAGCTCCTATAATTCACCCCTCCACTTT. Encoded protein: CASSFDSSYNSPLHF.

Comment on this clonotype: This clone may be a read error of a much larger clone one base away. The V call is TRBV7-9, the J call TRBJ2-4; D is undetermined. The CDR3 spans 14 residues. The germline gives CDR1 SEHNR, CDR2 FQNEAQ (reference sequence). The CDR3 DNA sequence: TGTGCCAGCAGCTTAGCGATAGCCAGAAACATTCAGTACTTC. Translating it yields CASSLAIARNIQYF.